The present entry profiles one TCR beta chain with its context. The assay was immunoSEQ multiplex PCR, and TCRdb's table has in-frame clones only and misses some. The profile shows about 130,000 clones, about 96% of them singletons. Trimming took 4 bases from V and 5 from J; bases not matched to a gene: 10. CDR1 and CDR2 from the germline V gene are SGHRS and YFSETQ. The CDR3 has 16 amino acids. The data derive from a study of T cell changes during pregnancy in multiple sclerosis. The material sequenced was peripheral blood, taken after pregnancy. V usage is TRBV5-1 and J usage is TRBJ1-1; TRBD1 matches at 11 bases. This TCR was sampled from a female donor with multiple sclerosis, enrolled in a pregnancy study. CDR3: CASSGTGGIGVTEAFF. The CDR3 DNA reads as TGCGCCAGCAGCGGGACAGGGGGGATAGGGGTTACTGAAGCTTTCTTT.